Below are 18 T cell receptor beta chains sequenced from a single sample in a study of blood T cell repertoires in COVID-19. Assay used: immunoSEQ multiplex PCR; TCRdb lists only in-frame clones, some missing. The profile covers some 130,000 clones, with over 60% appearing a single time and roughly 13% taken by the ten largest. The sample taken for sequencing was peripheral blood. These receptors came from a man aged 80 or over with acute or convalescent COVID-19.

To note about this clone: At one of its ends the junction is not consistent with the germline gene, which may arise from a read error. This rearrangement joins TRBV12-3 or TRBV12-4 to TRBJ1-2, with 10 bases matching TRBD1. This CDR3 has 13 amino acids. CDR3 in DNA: TGTGCCAGCAGTTACGGGACAGGGGATGGTGGCCCCTTC. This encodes CASSYGTGDGGPF.

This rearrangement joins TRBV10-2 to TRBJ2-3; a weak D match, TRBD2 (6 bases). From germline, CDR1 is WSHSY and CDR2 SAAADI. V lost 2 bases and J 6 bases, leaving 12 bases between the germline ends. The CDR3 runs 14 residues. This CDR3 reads CASSEAGIADTQYF. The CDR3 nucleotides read TGCGCCAGCAGTGAGGCGGGGATTGCGGATACGCAGTATTTT.

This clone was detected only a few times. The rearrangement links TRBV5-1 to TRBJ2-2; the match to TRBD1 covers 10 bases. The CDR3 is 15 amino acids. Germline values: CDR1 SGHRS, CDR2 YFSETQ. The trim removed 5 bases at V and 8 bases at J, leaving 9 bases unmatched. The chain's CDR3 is CASRPQTGGPGELFF. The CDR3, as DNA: TGCGCCAGCAGGCCCCAGACAGGGGGCCCGGGGGAGCTGTTTTTT.

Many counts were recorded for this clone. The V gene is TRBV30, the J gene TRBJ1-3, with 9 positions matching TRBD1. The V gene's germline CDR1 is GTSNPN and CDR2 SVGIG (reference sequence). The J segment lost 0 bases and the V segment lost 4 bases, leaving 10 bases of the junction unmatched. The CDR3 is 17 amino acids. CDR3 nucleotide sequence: TGTGCCTGGATTGTCGAGGGGGACAGGGACTCTGGAAACACCATATATTTT. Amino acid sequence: CAWIVEGDRDSGNTIYF.

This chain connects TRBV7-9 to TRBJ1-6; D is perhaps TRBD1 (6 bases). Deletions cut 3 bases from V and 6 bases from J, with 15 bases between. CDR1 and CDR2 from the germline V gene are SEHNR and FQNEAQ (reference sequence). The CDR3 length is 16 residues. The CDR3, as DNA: TGTGCCAGCAGCTTTTTGGTAGGGGGTTTTAATTCACCCCTCCACTTT. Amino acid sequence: CASSFLVGGFNSPLHF. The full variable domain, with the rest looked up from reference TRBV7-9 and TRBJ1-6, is DTGVSQNPRHKITKRGQNVTFRCDPISEHNRLYWYRQTLGQGPEFLTYFQNEAQLEKSRLLSDRFSAERPKGSFSTLEIQRTEQGDSAMYLCASSFLVGGFNSPLHFGNGTRLTVT.

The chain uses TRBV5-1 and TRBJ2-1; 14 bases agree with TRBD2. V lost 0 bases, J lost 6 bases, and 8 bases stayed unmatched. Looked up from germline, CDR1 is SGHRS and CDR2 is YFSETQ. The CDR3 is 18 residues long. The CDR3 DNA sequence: TGCGCCAGCAGCTTGGACTCAGCGACTAGCGGGGGGGGCAATGAGCAGTTCTTC. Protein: CASSLDSATSGGGNEQFF.

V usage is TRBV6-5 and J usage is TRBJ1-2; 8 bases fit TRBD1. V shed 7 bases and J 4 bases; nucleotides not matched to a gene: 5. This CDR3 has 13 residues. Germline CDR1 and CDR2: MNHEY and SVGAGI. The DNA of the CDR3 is TGTGCCAGCAAGGCGACAGGGGCCTATGGCTACACCTTC. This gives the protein CASKATGAYGYTF.

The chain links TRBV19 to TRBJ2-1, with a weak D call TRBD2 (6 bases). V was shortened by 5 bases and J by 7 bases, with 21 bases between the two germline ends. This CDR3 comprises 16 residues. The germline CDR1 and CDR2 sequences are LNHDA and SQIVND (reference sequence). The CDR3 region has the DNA TGTGCCAGTAGTTCCCGGACTAACCTCCTTATTAATGAGCAGTTCTTC. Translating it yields CASSSRTNLLINEQFF.

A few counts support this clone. The CDR3 spells CASSYEGAVYQPQHF. In nucleotides, the CDR3 is TGTGCCAGCAGTTACGAGGGGGCAGTGTATCAGCCCCAGCATTTT. The chain joins TRBV6-5 to TRBJ1-5, with TRBD1 matching over 7 bases. The CDR3 covers 15 residues. Per the germline V gene, CDR1 is MNHEY and CDR2 is SVGAGI. V trimming: 2 bases; J trimming: 5 bases; junction bases outside the gene matches: 6.

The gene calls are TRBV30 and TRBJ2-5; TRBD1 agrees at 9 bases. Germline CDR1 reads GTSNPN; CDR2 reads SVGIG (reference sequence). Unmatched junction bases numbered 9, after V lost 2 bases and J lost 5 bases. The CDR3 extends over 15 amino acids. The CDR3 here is CAWSSRDREGETQYF. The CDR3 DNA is TGTGCCTGGAGTTCCCGGGACAGGGAGGGGGAGACCCAGTACTTC.

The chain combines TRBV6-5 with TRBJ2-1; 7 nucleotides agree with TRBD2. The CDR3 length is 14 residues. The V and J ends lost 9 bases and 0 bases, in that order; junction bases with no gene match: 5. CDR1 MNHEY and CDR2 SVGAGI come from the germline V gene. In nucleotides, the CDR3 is TGTGCCAGTAACCGGGGGGACTCCTACAATGAGCAGTTCTTC. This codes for CASNRGDSYNEQFF.

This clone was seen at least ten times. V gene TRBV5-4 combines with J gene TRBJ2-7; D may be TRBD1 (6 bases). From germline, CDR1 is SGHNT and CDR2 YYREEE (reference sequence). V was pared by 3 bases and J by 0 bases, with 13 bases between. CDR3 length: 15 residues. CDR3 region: CASSSRQDLSYEQYF. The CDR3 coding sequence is TGTGCCAGCAGCTCCCGACAGGACCTCTCCTACGAGCAGTACTTC.

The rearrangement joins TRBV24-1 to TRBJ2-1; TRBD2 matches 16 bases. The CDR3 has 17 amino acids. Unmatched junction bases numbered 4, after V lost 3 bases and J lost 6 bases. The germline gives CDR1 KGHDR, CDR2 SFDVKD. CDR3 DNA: TGTGCCACCAGTGATGTGGGGACTAGCGGGGGGGCCAATGAGCAGTTCTTC. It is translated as CATSDVGTSGGANEQFF.

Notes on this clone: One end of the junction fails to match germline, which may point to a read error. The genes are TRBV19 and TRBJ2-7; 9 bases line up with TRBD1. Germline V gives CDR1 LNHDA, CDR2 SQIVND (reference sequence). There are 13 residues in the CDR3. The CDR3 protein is CASSPGAGQGPSF. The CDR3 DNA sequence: TGTGCCAGTAGCCCAGGGGCCGGACAGGGGCCTTCCTTC.

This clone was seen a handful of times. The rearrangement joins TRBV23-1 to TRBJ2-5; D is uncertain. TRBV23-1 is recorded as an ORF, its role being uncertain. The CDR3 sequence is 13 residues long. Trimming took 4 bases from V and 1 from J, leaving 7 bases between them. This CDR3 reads CASSRGSQETQYF. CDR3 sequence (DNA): TGCGCCAGCAGTCGCGGCAGCCAAGAGACCCAGTACTTC.

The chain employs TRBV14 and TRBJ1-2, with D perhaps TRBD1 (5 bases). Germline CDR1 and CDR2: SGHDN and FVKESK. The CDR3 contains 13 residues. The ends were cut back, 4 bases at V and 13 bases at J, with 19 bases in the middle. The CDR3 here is CASSLTLGTRGTF. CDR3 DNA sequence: TGTGCCAGCAGCCTCACCCTCGGGACTCGCGGCACCTTC.

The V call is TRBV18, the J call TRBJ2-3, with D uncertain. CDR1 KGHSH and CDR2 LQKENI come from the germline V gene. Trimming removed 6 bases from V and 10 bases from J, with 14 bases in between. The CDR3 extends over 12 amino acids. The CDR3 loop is CASSPDTFAQYF. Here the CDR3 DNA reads TGTGCCAGCTCGCCCGACACTTTCGCGCAGTATTTT.

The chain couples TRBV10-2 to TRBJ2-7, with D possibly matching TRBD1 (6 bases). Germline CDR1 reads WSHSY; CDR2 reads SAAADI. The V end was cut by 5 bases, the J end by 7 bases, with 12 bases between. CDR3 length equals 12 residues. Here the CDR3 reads CASSPQGFEQYF. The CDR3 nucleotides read TGCGCCAGCAGTCCCCAGGGGTTTGAGCAGTACTTC.